The 13 T cell receptor beta chains below all came from one sample that was sequenced in a study of T cells after yellow fever vaccination. TCRdb recomputed calls from the 5' RACE reads with MiXCR, one row per CDR3 protein. The sample records 250,000 to 400,000 distinct CDR3 sequences, about 4% being singletons. This specimen consisted of PBMCs, obtained 5 days after the yellow fever booster vaccination. Receptor source: a man in his late teens or twenties who received the YFV17D yellow fever vaccine.

This clonotype was seen only a few times. This rearrangement joins TRBV6-4 to TRBJ2-3; TRBD2 agrees at 11 bases. In germline, CDR1 is MRHNA, CDR2 SNTAGT. This CDR3 contains 15 residues. With V trimmed by 4 bases and J by 4 bases, 4 bases remained unmatched. Here the CDR3 DNA reads TGTGCCAGCAGTGCGAATAGCGGGGGGGCAGATACGCAGTATTTT. Encoded protein: CASSANSGGADTQYF.

There are many counts of this clonotype. V and J are TRBV6-6 and TRBJ2-5; D is perhaps TRBD1 or TRBD2 (5 bases each). CDR1 is MNHNY and CDR2 is SVGAGI in the germline V gene (reference sequence). V dropped 2 bases and J dropped 5 bases, with 12 bases sitting between them. The CDR3 is 14 residues long. The CDR3 DNA reads TGTGCCAGCAGTTACCTGGGGTGGGGGGAGACCCAGTACTTC. It yields the protein CASSYLGWGETQYF.

This clonotype showed up many times. The chain carries TRBV7-9 and TRBJ1-3, with D hard to call. This CDR3 region has 11 residues. Deletions cut 8 bases from V and 2 bases from J, with 4 bases between. Per the germline V gene, CDR1 is SEHNR and CDR2 is FQNEAQ (reference sequence). The CDR3 sequence is CASEPGNTIYF. The CDR3 coding sequence is TGTGCCAGCGAACCTGGAAACACCATATATTTT. Filled out from reference TRBV7-9 and TRBJ1-3, the complete variable domain reads DTGVSQNPRHKITKRGQNVTFRCDPISEHNRLYWYRQTLGQGPEFLTYFQNEAQLEKSRLLSDRFSAERPKGSFSTLEIQRTEQGDSAMYLCASEPGNTIYFGEGSWLTVV.

In its sample, this clonotype ranks as medium-sized. The chain employs TRBV7-6 and TRBJ2-7; D unclear. Germline CDR1 reads SGHVS; CDR2 reads FNYEAQ. The CDR3 has 13 amino acids. Trimming pared 1 base from V and 0 bases from J, leaving 4 bases between. Here the CDR3 reads CASSLGLSYEQYF. The CDR3 DNA reads TGTGCCAGCAGCTTAGGTCTCTCCTACGAGCAGTACTTC.

This clonotype occurred many times. The chain recombines TRBV6-5 with TRBJ2-7; D unclear. Germline V gene lookup returns CDR1 MNHEY and CDR2 SVGAGI. CDR3 length equals 14 residues. V shed 0 bases and J shed 5 bases, with 11 bases lying between them. This chain's CDR3 is CASSYSLDTNEQYF. The CDR3 DNA reads TGTGCCAGCAGTTACTCTTTAGATACCAACGAGCAGTACTTC.

This clonotype was picked up a small number of times. This chain joins TRBV7-2 and TRBJ2-5; the match to TRBD2 covers 13 bases. Per the germline V gene, CDR1 is SGHTA and CDR2 is FQGNSA. The CDR3 length is 16 residues. The V segment lost 0 bases and the J segment 4 bases; nucleotides outside the gene matches: 2. In DNA, the CDR3 is TGTGCCAGCAGCTTAGCAAGGACTAGCGGGGGAGAGACCCAGTACTTC. This translates into CASSLARTSGGETQYF.

The table lists this clonotype with a few counts. This rearrangement joins TRBV5-1 to TRBJ2-1; 9 bases are a match to TRBD2. The germline gives CDR1 SGHRS, CDR2 YFSETQ. Unmatched junction bases numbered 10, after V lost 4 bases and J lost 8 bases. The CDR3 is 15 residues long. The CDR3 sequence: CASSPSAGGLHEQFF. The CDR3 DNA is TGCGCCAGCAGCCCCTCCGCGGGGGGGCTCCATGAGCAGTTCTTC.

This clonotype was observed a handful of times. The rearrangement uses TRBV7-9 and TRBJ2-4, with a weak D call TRBD1 (5 bases). The germline V gene encodes CDR1 SEHNR and CDR2 FQNEAQ (reference sequence). V was cut by 5 bases and J by 0 bases, with 20 bases left in between. The CDR3 extends over 18 amino acids. In DNA, the CDR3 is TGTGCCAGCAGCCTAAGAACCCAGGGTGGGCGAGCCAAAAACATTCAGTACTTC. The encoded protein is CASSLRTQGGRAKNIQYF.

The chain carries TRBV13 and TRBJ1-1; 12 bases agree with TRBD1. This CDR3 comprises 19 residues. In germline, CDR1 is PRHDT, CDR2 FYEKMQ (reference sequence). The trim removed 4 bases at V and 2 bases at J, leaving 14 bases unmatched. The CDR3 region is CASSYRTLGTGGNNTEAFF. In nucleotides, the CDR3 is TGTGCCAGCAGCTACCGGACATTAGGGACAGGGGGCAATAACACTGAAGCTTTCTTT. The variable domain in full, completed from reference TRBV13 and TRBJ1-1, reads AAGVIQSPRHLIKEKRETATLKCYPIPRHDTVYWYQQGPGQDPQFLISFYEKMQSDKGSIPDRFSAQQFSDYHSELNMSSLELGDSALYFCASSYRTLGTGGNNTEAFFGQGTRLTVV.

The chain employs TRBV7-9 and TRBJ2-7; D tentatively fits TRBD1 or TRBD2 (5 bases each). Trimming took 4 bases from V and 3 from J, leaving 19 bases between them. Germline V gives CDR1 SEHNR, CDR2 FQNEAQ (reference sequence). The CDR3 runs to 16 residues. CDR3 in amino acids: CASSSGSRGTVYEQYV. The CDR3 coding sequence is TGTGCCAGCAGCTCCGGATCACGGGGCACCGTCTACGAGCAGTACGTC.

The CDR3 reads CASSVGQTKEQFF. The CDR3 nucleotides are TGTGCCAGCAGCGTGGGACAGACTAAGGAGCAGTTCTTC. V is TRBV9 and J is TRBJ2-1, with TRBD1 identical over 7 bases. Germline V gene sequence: CDR1 SGDLS, CDR2 YYNGEE. V shed 2 bases, J shed 10 bases, and the junction held 6 bases outside the gene matches. CDR3 length: 13 amino acids.

This sequence joins TRBV29-1 and TRBJ1-3; no reliable D call. Germline V lookup: CDR1 SQVTM, CDR2 ANQGSEA. V lost 3 bases to trimming and J lost 3 bases, with 12 bases between them. The CDR3 loop spans 14 amino acids. DNA of the CDR3: TGCAGCGTTGAGGTTGGCCCAGGTGGAAACACCATATATTTT. As protein: CSVEVGPGGNTIYF.

In its sample, this clonotype was seen many times. This chain uses TRBV12-3 or TRBV12-4 with TRBJ2-3, with 8 bases aligning to TRBD2. The CDR3 runs 15 residues. V lost 3 bases and J lost 1; bases outside the gene matches: 3. The CDR3 loop is CASSLVTSGTDTQYF. Here the CDR3 DNA reads TGTGCCAGCAGTTTGGTGACTAGCGGCACAGATACGCAGTATTTT.